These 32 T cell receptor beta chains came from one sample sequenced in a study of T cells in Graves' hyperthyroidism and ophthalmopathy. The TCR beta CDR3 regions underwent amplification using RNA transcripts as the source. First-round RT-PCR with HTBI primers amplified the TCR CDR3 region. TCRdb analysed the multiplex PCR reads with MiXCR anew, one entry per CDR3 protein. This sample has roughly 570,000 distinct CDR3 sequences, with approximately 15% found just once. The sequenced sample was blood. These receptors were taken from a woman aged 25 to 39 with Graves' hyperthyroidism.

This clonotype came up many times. The CDR3 here is CSAGEVAGSTDTQYF. CDR3 nucleotides: TGCAGTGCTGGCGAGGTAGCGGGCAGCACAGATACGCAGTATTTT. This rearrangement joins TRBV20-1 to TRBJ2-3; TRBD2 aligns across 7 bases. The CDR3 covers 15 residues. The V and J ends lost 5 bases and 0 bases, in that order; junction bases with no gene match: 8. Per germline, CDR1 DFQATT and CDR2 SNEGSKA (reference sequence).

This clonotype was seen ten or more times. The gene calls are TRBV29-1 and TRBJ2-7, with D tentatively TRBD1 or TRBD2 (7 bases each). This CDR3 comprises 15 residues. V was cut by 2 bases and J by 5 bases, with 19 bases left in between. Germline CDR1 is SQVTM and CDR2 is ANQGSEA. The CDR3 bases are TGCAGCGTTGAATTATCGGGGAGGGGGCACGACGAGCAGTACTTC. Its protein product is CSVELSGRGHDEQYF.

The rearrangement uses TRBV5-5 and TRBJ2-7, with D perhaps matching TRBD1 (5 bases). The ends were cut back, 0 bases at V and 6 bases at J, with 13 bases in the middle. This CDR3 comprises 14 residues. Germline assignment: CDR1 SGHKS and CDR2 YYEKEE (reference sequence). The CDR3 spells CASSLGQGALEQYF. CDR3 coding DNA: TGTGCCAGCAGCTTGGGCCAGGGTGCCCTCGAGCAGTACTTC.

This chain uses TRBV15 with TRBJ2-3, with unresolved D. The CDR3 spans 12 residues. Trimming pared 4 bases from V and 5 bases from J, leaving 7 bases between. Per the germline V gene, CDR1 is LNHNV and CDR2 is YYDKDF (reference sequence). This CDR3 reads CATSIGRDTQYF. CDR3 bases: TGTGCCACCAGCATCGGCAGAGATACGCAGTATTTT. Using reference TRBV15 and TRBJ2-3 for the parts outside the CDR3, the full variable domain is DAMVIQNPRYQVTQFGKPVTLSCSQTLNHNVMYWYQQKSSQAPKLLFHYYDKDFNNEADTPDNFQSRRPNTSFCFLDIRSPGLGDTAMYLCATSIGRDTQYFGPGTRLTVL.

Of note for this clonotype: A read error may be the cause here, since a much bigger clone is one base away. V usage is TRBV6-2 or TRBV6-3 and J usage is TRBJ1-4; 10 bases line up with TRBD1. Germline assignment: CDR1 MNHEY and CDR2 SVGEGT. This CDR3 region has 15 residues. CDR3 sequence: CASSKGQGSAEKLLF. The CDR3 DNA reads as TGTGCCAGCAGCAAGGGACAGGGGAGTGCAGAAAAACTGCTTTTT.

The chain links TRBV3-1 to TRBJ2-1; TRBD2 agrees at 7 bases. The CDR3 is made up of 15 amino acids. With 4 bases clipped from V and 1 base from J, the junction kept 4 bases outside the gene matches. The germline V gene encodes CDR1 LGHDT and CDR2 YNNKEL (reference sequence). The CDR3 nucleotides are TGTGCCAGCAGCCCCAGGGACTATTCCTACAATGAGCAGTTCTTC. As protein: CASSPRDYSYNEQFF.

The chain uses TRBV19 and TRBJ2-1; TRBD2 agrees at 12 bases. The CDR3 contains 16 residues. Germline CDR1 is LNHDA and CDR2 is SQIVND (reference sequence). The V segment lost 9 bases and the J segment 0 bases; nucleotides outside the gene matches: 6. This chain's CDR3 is CASKSTSGSSYNEQFF. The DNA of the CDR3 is TGTGCCAGCAAATCGACTAGCGGGAGCTCCTACAATGAGCAGTTCTTC.

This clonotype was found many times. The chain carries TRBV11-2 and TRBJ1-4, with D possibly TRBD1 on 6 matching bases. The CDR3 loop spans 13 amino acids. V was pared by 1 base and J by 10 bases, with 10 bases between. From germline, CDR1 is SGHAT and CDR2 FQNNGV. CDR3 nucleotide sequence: TGTGCCAGCAGCTTAGTGGGCAGGGGAAAACTGTTTTTT. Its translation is CASSLVGRGKLFF.

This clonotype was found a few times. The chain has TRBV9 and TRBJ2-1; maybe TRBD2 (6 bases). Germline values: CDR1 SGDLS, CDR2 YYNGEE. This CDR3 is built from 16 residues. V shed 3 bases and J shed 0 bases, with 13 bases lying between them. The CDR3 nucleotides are TGTGCCAGCAGCGCCGGGACTCCGAGCTCCTACAATGAGCAGTTCTTC. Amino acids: CASSAGTPSSYNEQFF.

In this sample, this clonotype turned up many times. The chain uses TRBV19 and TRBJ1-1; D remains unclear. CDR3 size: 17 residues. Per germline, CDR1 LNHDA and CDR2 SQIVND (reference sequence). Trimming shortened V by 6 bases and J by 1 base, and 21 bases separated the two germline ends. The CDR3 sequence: CASRPPGGLKGNTEAFF. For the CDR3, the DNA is TGTGCCAGTAGGCCCCCGGGTGGCTTGAAGGGGAACACTGAAGCTTTCTTT.

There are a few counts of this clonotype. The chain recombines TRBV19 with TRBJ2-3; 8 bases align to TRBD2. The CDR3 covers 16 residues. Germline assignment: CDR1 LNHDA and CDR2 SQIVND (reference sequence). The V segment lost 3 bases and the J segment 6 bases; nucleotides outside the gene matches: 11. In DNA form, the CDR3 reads TGTGCCAGTAGTATCCAGCGGGAGTTCCTGGGGGATACGCAGTATTTT. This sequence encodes CASSIQREFLGDTQYF.

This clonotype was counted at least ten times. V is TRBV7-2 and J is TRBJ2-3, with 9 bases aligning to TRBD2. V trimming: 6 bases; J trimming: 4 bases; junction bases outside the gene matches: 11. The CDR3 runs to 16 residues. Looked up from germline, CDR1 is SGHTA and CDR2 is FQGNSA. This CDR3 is CASSQRTSDGADTQYF. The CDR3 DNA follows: TGTGCCAGCAGTCAACGGACTAGCGATGGCGCAGATACGCAGTATTTT.

The CDR3 sequence: CATSDSSTSGRAETQYF. Here the CDR3 DNA reads TGTGCCACCAGTGATAGTTCGACTAGCGGGAGAGCTGAGACCCAGTACTTC. The chain employs TRBV24-1 and TRBJ2-5, with 12 bases matching TRBD2. CDR1 and CDR2 (germline): KGHDR, SFDVKD. The CDR3 sequence is 17 residues long. The J segment lost 5 bases and the V segment lost 3 bases, leaving 9 bases of the junction unmatched.

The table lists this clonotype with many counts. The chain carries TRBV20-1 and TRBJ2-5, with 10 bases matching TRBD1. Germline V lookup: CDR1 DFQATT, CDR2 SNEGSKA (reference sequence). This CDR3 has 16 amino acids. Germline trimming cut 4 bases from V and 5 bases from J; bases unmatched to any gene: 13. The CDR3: CSATTHAGQGVETQYF. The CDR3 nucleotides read TGCAGTGCTACGACCCACGCTGGACAGGGGGTTGAGACCCAGTACTTC.

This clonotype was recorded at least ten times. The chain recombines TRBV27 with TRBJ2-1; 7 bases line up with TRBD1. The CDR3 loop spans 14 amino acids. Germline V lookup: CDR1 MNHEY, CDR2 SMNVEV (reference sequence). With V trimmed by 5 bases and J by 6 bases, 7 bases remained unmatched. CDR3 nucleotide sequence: TGTGCCAGCAGTATAGGACAGGACGTCAATGAGCAGTTCTTC. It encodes CASSIGQDVNEQFF.

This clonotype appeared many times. The CDR3 loop is CASTLTSGAADTQYF. CDR3 DNA sequence: TGTGCCAGCACCTTGACTAGCGGGGCCGCCGATACGCAGTATTTT. The chain couples TRBV12-3 or TRBV12-4 to TRBJ2-3, with 11 bases fitting TRBD2. Trimming took 7 bases from V and 6 from J; bases not matched to a gene: 9. The CDR3 extends over 15 amino acids.

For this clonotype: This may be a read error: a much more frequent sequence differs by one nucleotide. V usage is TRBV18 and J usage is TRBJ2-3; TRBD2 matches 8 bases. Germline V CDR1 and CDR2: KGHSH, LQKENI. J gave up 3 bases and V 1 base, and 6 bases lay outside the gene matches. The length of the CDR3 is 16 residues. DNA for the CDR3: TGTGCCAGCTCACCACAGAGCGGGAGCTGGACAGATACGCAGTATTTT. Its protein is CASSPQSGSWTDTQYF.

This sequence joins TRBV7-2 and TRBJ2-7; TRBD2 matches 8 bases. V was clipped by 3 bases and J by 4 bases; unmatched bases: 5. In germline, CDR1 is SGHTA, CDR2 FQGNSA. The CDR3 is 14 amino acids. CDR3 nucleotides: TGTGCCAGCAGCTTCGAGCGGGAGACGTACGAGCAGTACTTC. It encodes CASSFERETYEQYF.

The CDR3 region has the DNA TGCAGTGCTAGGGACAGGGCTTGGGGCTACACCTTC. Translating it yields CSARDRAWGYTF. The chain recombines TRBV20-1 with TRBJ1-2, with 8 bases matching TRBD1. After removal of 3 bases from V and 8 bases from J, the junction contained 5 bases not matched to a gene. Germline-derived CDR1 and CDR2 are DFQATT and SNEGSKA (reference sequence). CDR3 length: 12 amino acids.

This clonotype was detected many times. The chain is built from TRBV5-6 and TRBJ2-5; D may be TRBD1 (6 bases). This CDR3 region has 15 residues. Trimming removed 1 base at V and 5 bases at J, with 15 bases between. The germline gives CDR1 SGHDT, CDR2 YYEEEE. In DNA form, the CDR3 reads TGTGCCAGCAGCTTGCGTGGCAGGGGTCAGGAGACCCAGTACTTC. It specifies CASSLRGRGQETQYF.

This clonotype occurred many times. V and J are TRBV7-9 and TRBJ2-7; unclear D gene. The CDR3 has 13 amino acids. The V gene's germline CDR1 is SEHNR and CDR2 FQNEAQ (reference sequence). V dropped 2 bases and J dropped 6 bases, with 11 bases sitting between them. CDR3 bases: TGTGCCAGCAGCTTATCTTCTAGTGGCGAGCAGTACTTC. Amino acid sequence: CASSLSSSGEQYF. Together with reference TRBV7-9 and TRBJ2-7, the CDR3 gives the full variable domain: DTGVSQNPRHKITKRGQNVTFRCDPISEHNRLYWYRQTLGQGPEFLTYFQNEAQLEKSRLLSDRFSAERPKGSFSTLEIQRTEQGDSAMYLCASSLSSSGEQYFGPGTRLTVT.

The DNA for the CDR3 is TGTGCCAGCAGCTTGGGGGGACAAATCAACACTGAAGCTTTCTTT. Protein: CASSLGGQINTEAFF. The chain has TRBV5-6 and TRBJ1-1, with D possibly matching TRBD1 (6 bases). V was shortened by 0 bases and J by 2 bases, with 11 bases between the two germline ends. Germline V gene lookup returns CDR1 SGHDT and CDR2 YYEEEE. This CDR3 has 15 residues.

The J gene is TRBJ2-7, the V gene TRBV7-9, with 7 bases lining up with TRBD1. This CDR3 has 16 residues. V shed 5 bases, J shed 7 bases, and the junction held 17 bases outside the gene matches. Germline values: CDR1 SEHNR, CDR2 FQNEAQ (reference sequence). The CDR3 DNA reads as TGTGCCAGCAGCCCCCCAAGTTGGGGACAGCACGAGGAGCAGTACTTC. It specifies CASSPPSWGQHEEQYF.

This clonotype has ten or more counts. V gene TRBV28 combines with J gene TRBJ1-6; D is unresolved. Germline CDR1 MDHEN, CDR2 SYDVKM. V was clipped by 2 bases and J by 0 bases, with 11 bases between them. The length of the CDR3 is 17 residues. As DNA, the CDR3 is TGTGCCAGCAGTTTACGGAGTTGGTACTCCTATAATTCACCCCTCCACTTT. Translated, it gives CASSLRSWYSYNSPLHF.

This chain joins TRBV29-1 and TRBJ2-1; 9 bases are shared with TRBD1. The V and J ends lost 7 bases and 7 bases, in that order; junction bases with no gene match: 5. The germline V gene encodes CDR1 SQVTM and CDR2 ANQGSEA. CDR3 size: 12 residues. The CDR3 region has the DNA TGCAGCGCCGGGACAGGGAGTAATGAGCAGTTCTTC. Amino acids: CSAGTGSNEQFF.

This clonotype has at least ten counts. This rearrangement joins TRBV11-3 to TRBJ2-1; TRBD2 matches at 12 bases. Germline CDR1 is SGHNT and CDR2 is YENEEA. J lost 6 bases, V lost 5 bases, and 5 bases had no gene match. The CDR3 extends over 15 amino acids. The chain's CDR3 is CASSDGLAGRNEQFF. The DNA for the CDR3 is TGTGCCAGCAGCGATGGACTAGCGGGACGCAATGAGCAGTTCTTC.

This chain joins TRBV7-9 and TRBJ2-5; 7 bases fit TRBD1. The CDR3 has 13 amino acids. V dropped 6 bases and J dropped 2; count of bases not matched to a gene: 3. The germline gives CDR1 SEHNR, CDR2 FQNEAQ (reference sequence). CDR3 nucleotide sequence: TGTGCCAGCAGAGGGACAGCTCAAGAGACCCAGTACTTC. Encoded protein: CASRGTAQETQYF.

The CDR3 DNA is TGTGCCATCAGGGCTAGCGGAGACTACGAGCAGTACTTC. Translating gives CAIRASGDYEQYF. The J gene is TRBJ2-7, the V gene TRBV10-3; 7 bases map to TRBD2. The CDR3 runs to 13 residues. Germline loops: CDR1 ENHRY, CDR2 SYGVKD. Trimming cost V 6 bases and J 3 bases; bases outside gene matches: 5.

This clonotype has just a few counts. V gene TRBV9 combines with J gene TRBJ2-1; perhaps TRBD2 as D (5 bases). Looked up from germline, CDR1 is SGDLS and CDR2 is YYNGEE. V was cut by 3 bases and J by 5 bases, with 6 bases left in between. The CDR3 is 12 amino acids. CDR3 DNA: TGTGCCAGCAGCGCGACTAACAATGAGCAGTTCTTC. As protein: CASSATNNEQFF.

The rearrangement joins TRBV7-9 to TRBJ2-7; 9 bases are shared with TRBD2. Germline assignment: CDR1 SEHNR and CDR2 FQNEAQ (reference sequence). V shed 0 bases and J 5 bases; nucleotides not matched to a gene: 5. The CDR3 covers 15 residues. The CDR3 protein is CASSLASGSSHEQYF. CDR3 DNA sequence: TGTGCCAGCAGCTTAGCTAGCGGGAGTTCCCACGAGCAGTACTTC. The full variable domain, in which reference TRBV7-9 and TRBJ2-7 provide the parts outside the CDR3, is DTGVSQNPRHKITKRGQNVTFRCDPISEHNRLYWYRQTLGQGPEFLTYFQNEAQLEKSRLLSDRFSAERPKGSFSTLEIQRTEQGDSAMYLCASSLASGSSHEQYFGPGTRLTVT.

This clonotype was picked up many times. The CDR3 region is CASSYSGTGDYNEQFF. DNA of the CDR3: TGTGCCAGCAGTTACTCCGGGACAGGGGATTACAATGAGCAGTTCTTC. The chain is built from TRBV6-1 and TRBJ2-1, with 10 nucleotides matching TRBD1. The CDR3 is made up of 16 amino acids. Germline CDR1 and CDR2: MNHNS and SASEGT. The ends lost 5 bases at V and 4 bases at J; junction bases unmatched: 8.

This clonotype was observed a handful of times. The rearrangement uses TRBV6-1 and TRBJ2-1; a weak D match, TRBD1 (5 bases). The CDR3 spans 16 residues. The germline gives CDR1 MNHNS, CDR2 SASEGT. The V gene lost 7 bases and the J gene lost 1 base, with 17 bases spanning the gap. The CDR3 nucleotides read TGTGCCAGCAATATAAGACAGCATAATTCCTACAATGAGCAGTTCTTC. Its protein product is CASNIRQHNSYNEQFF.